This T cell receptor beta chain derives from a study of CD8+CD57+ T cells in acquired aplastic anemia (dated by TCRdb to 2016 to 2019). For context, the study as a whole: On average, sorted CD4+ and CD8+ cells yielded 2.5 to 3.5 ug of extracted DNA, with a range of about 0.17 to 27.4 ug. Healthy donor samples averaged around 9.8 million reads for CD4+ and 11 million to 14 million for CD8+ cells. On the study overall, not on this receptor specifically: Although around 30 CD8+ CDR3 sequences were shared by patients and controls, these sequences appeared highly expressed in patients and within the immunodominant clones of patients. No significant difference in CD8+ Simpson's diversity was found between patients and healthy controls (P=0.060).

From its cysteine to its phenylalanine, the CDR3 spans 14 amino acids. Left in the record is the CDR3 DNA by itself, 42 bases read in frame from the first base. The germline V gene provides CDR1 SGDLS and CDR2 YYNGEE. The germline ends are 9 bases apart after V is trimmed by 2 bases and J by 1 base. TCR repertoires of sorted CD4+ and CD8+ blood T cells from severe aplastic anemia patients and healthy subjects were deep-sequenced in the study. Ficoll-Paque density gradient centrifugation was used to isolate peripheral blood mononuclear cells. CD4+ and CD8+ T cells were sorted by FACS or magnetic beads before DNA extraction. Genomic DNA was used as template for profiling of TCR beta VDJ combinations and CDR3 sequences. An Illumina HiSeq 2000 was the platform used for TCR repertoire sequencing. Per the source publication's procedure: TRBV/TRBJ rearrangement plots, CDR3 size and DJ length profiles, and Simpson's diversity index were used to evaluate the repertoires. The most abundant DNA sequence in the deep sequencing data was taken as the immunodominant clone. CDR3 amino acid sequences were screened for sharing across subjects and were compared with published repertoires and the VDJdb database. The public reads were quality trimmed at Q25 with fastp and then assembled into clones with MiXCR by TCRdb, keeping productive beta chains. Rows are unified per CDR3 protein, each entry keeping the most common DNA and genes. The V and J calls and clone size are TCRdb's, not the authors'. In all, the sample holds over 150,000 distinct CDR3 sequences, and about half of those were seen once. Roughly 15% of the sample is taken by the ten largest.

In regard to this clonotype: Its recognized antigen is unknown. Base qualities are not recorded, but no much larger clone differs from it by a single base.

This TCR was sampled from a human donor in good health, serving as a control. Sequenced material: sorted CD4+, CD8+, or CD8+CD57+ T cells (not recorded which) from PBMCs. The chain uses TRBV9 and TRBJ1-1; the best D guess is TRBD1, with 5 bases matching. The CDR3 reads CASSVGAQNTEAFF. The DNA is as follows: TGTGCCAGCAGCGTTGGGGCTCAGAACACTGAAGCTTTCTTT.